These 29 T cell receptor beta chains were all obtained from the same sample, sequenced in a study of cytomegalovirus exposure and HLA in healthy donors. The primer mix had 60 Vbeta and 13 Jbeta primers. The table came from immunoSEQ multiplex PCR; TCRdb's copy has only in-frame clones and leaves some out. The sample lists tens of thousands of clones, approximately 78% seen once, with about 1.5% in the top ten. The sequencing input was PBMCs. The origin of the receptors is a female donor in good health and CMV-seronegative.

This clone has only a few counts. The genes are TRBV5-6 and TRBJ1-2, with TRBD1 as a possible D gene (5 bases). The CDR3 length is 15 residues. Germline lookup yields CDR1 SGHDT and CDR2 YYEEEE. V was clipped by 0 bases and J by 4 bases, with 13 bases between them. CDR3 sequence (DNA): TGTGCCAGCAGCTTGGTGTCGATTGACAGCTATGGCTACACCTTC. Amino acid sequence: CASSLVSIDSYGYTF.

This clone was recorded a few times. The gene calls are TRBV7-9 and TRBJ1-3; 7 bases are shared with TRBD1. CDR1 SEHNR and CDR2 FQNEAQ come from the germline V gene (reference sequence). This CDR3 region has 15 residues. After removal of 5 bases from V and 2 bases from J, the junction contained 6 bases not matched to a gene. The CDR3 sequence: CASSLGDSAGNTIYF. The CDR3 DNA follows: TGTGCCAGCAGCCTGGGGGACAGCGCTGGAAACACCATATATTTT.

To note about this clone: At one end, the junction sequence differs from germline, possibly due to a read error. The CDR3 DNA is TGCAGCACACGGGACACGGTCTATGGCTACCCCTTC. This encodes CSTRDTVYGYPF. The chain joins TRBV29-1 to TRBJ1-2; D may be TRBD1 (6 bases). The length of the CDR3 is 12 residues. Per the germline V gene, CDR1 is SQVTM and CDR2 is ANQGSEA.

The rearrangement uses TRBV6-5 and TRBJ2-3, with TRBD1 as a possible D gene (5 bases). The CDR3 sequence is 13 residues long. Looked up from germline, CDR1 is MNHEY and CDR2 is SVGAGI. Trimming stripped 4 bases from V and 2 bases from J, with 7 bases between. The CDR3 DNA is TGTGCCAGCAGTTTGACAGACACAGATACGCAGTATTTT. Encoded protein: CASSLTDTDTQYF.

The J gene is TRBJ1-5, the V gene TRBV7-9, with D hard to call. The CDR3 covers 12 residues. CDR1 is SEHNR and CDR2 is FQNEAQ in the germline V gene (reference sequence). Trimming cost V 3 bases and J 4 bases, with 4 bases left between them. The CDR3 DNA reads TGTGCCAGCAGCTTTACAAATCAGCCCCAGCATTTT. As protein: CASSFTNQPQHF.

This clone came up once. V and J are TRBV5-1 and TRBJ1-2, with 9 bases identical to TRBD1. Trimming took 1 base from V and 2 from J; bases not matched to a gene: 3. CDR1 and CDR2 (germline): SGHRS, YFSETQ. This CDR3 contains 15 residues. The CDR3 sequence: CASSLPGTGNYGYTF. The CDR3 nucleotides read TGCGCCAGCAGCTTGCCCGGGACAGGGAACTATGGCTACACCTTC. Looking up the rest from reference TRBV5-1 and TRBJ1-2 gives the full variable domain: KAGVTQTPRYLIKTRGQQVTLSCSPISGHRSVSWYQQTPGQGLQFLFEYFSETQRNKGNFPGRFSGRQFSNSRSEMNVSTLELGDSALYLCASSLPGTGNYGYTFGSGTRLTVV.

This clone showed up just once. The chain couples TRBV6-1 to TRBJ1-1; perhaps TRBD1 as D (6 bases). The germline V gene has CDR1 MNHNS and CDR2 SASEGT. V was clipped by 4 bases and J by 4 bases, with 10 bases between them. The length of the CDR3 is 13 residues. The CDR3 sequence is CASSGVGGTEAFF. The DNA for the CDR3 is TGTGCCAGCAGTGGAGTAGGGGGCACTGAAGCTTTCTTT.

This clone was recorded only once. The CDR3 DNA sequence: TGTGCCAGCAGCCACCGCGGCGAGACCCAGTACTTC. It yields the protein CASSHRGETQYF. V usage is TRBV7-2 and J usage is TRBJ2-5; D unclear. Per the germline V gene, CDR1 is SGHTA and CDR2 is FQGNSA. Trimming cost V 5 bases and J 5 bases, with 9 bases left between them. The CDR3 loop spans 12 amino acids.

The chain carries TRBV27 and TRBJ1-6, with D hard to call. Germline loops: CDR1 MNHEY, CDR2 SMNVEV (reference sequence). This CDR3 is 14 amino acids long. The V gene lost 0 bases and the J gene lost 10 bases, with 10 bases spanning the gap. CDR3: CASSLSGRVSPLHF. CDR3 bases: TGTGCCAGCAGTTTATCTGGGAGGGTCTCACCCCTCCACTTT.

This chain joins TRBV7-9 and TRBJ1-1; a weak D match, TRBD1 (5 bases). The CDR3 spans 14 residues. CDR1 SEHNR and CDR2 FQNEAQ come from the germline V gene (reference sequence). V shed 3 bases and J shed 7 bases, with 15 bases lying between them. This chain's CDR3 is CASSFADRPNEAFF. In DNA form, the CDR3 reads TGTGCCAGCAGCTTTGCTGACAGACCAAATGAAGCTTTCTTT.

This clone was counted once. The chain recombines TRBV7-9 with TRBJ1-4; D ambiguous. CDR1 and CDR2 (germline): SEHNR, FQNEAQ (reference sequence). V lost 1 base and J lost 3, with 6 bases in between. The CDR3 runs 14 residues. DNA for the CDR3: TGTGCCAGCAGCTTAGGGCTGGCTAATGAAAAACTGTTTTTT. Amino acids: CASSLGLANEKLFF.

Written as DNA, the CDR3 is TGTGCCAGCGTAAACAGGGCTGGCTACACCTTC. As protein: CASVNRAGYTF. The chain couples TRBV6-5 to TRBJ1-2; the D gene is possibly TRBD1 (6 bases). There are 11 residues in the CDR3. Germline assignment: CDR1 MNHEY and CDR2 SVGAGI. Trimming left V 8 bases short and J 7 bases short, with 11 bases between.

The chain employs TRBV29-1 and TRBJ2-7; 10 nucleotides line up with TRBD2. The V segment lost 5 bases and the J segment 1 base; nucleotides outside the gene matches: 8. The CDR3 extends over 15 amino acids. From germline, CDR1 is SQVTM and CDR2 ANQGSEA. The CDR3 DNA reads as TGCAGCGTTACCGGGACTAGCGCATCATCCTACGAGCAGTACTTC. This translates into CSVTGTSASSYEQYF.

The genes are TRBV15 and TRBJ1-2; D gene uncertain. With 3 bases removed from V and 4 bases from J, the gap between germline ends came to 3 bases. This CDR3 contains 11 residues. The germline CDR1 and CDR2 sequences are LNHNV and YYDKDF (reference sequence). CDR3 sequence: CATSSFYGYTF. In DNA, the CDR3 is TGTGCCACCAGCAGCTTCTATGGCTACACCTTC.

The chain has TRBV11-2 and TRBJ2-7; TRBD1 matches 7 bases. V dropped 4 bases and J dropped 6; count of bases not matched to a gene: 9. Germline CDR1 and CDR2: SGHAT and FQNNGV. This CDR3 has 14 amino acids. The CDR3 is CASSSRTGSTEQYF. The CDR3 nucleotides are TGTGCCAGCAGCTCGAGGACAGGAAGTACCGAGCAGTACTTC.

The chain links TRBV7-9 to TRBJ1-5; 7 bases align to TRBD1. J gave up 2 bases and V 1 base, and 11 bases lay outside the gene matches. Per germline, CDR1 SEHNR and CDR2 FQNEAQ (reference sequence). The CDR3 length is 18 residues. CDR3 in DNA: TGTGCCAGCAGCTTAGGTCAGGGGGTCCAAAATGGCAATCAGCCCCAGCATTTT. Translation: CASSLGQGVQNGNQPQHF.

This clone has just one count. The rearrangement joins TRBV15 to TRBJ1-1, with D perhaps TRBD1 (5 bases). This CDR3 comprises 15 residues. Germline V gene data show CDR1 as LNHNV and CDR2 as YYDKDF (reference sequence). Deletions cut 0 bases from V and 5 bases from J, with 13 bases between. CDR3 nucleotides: TGTGCCACCAGCAGAGATCAGGGTGGTGGAACTGAAGCTTTCTTT. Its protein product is CATSRDQGGGTEAFF.

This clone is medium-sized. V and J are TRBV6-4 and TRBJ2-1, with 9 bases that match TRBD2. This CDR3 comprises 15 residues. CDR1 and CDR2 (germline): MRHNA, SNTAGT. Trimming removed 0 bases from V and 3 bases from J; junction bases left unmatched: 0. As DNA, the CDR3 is TGTGCCAGCAGTGACTCGCGGGGGGGCTACAATGAGCAGTTCTTC. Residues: CASSDSRGGYNEQFF.

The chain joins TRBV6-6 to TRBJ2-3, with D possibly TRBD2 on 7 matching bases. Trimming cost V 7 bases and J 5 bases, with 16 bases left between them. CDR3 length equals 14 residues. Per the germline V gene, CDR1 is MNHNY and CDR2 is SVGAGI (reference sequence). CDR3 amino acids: CASTPRGAVDTQYF. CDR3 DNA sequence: TGTGCCAGCACTCCTCGGGGGGCGGTAGATACGCAGTATTTT.

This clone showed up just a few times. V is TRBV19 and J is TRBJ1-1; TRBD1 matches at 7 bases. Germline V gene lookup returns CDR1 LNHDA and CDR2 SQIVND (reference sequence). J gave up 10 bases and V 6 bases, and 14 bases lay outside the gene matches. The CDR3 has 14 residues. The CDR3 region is CASRQQGSEKRAFF. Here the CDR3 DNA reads TGTGCCAGTAGACAACAGGGGAGTGAAAAGCGAGCTTTCTTT. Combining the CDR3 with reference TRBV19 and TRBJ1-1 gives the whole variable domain DGGITQSPKYLFRKEGQNVTLSCEQNLNHDAMYWYRQDPGQGLRLIYYSQIVNDFQKGDIAEGYSVSREKKESFPLTVTSAQKNPTAFYLCASRQQGSEKRAFFGQGTRLTVV.

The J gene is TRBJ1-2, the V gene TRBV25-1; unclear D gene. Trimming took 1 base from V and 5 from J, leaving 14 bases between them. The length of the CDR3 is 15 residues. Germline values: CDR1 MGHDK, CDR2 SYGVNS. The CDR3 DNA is TGTGCCAGCAGTGAATCCACCGGAGCTGGGTATGGCTACACCTTC. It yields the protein CASSESTGAGYGYTF.

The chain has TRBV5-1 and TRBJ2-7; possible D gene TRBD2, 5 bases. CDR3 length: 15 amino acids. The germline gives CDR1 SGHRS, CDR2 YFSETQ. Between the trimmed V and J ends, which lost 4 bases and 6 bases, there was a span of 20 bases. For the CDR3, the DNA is TGCGCCAGCAGCCCATTGGGGAGAGGTATAGGCGAGCAGTACTTC. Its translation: CASSPLGRGIGEQYF.

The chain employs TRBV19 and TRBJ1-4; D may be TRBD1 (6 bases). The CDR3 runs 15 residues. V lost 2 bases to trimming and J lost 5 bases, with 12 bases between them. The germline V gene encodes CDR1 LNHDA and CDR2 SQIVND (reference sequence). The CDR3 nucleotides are TGTGCCAGTAGTATATTGGGGACATTAAATGAAAAACTGTTTTTT. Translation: CASSILGTLNEKLFF.

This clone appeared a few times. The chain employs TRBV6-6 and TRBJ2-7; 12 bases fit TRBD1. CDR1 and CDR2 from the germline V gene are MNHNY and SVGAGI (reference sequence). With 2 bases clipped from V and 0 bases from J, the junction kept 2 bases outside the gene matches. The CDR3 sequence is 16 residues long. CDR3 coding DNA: TGTGCCAGCAGTTACCCGGGACAGGGGGCCTCCTACGAGCAGTACTTC. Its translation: CASSYPGQGASYEQYF.

In nucleotides, the CDR3 is TGTGCCAGCAGCTTTCTTTCGACAGGGGCTTCAACCGGGGAGCTGTTTTTT. Protein: CASSFLSTGASTGELFF. The rearrangement links TRBV7-3 to TRBJ2-2; 8 bases fit TRBD1. The CDR3 has 17 residues. Trimming took 3 bases from V and 5 from J; bases not matched to a gene: 11. CDR1 and CDR2 from the germline V gene are SGHTA and FQGTGA.

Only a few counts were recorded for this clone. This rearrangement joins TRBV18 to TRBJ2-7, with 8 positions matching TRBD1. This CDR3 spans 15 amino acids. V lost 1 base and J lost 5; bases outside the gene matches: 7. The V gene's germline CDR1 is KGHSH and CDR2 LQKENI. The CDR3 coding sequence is TGTGCCAGCTCACCACGCAGGGACAGGTTCCACGAGCAGTACTTC. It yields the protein CASSPRRDRFHEQYF.

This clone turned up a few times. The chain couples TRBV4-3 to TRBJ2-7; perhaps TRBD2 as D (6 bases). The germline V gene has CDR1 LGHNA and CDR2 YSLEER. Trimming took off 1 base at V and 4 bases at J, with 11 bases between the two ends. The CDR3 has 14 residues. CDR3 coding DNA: TGCGCCAGCAGCCAAGGGGGGGTGGGGTACGAGCAGTACTTC. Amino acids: CASSQGGVGYEQYF.

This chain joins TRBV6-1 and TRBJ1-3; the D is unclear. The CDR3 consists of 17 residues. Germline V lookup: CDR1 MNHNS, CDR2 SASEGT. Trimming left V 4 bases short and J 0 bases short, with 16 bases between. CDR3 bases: TGTGCCAGCAGTGTCGGGAAAGGGTCTTACTCTGGAAACACCATATATTTT. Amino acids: CASSVGKGSYSGNTIYF.

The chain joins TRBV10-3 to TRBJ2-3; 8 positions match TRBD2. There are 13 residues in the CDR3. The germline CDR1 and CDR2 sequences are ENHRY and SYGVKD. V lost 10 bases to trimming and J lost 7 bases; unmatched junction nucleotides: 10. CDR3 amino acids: CATKPGGPNTQYF. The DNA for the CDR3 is TGTGCCACCAAGCCGGGGGGGCCTAATACGCAGTATTTT.